The 5 T cell receptor beta chains listed next were all sequenced from one sample in a study of T cell responses to AZD1222 COVID-19 vaccine. Produced via immunoSEQ multiplex PCR; TCRdb's table is partial and in-frame only. This table has under 200,000 clones, around 90% appearing once. The sequenced sample was peripheral blood, obtained on day 0 of AZD1222 vaccination. The source of these receptors is an adult in good health.

The chain couples TRBV3-1 (or the pseudogene TRBV3-2) to TRBJ1-1; D not certain. This CDR3 has 15 amino acids. Trimming pared 0 bases from V and 1 base from J, leaving 9 bases between. Germline loops: CDR1 LGHDT, CDR2 YNNKEL (reference sequence). This CDR3 is CASSQDGSGNTEAFF. DNA of the CDR3: TGTGCCAGCAGCCAAGATGGGTCGGGGAACACTGAAGCTTTCTTT.

The V and J genes are TRBV5-5 and TRBJ1-1, with D hard to call. The CDR3 spans 16 residues. V dropped 5 bases and J dropped 1 base, with 18 bases sitting between them. Germline assignment: CDR1 SGHKS and CDR2 YYEKEE (reference sequence). The CDR3 here is CASRRAPDRGNTEAFF. DNA for the CDR3: TGTGCCAGCAGAAGGGCCCCGGATAGAGGGAACACTGAAGCTTTCTTT.

This clone was observed a single time. The chain has TRBV20-1 and TRBJ1-1, with a weak D call TRBD1 (5 bases). CDR1 and CDR2 from the germline V gene are DFQATT and SNEGSKA (reference sequence). V was cut by 3 bases and J by 4 bases, with 9 bases left in between. The CDR3 covers 12 residues. The chain's CDR3 is CSASRGGTEAFF. Here the CDR3 DNA reads TGCAGTGCTAGTCGGGGGGGCACTGAAGCTTTCTTT.

This chain uses TRBV6-5 with TRBJ2-4, with D unresolved. Germline CDR1 and CDR2: MNHEY and SVGAGI. The CDR3 spans 13 residues. The V gene lost 5 bases and the J gene lost 8 bases, with 13 bases spanning the gap. The CDR3 here is CASSHPNSHIQYF. The CDR3 region has the DNA TGTGCCAGCAGTCACCCTAATAGCCACATTCAGTACTTC.

V is TRBV9 and J is TRBJ2-7, with D possibly being TRBD2 (5 bases). The length of the CDR3 is 14 residues. CDR1 is SGDLS, CDR2 YYNGEE, per germline. V dropped 0 bases and J dropped 4 bases, with 11 bases sitting between them. CDR3 residues: CASSVGGSGYEQYF. CDR3 sequence (DNA): TGTGCCAGCAGCGTAGGAGGGAGTGGGTACGAGCAGTACTTC.